Listed here are 25 T cell receptor beta chains from one sample, sequenced in a study of blood T cell repertoires in COVID-19. Assay used: immunoSEQ multiplex PCR; TCRdb lists only in-frame clones, some missing. The table records around 230,000 clones, more than 70% of them present only once. Sequencing used PBMCs or T cells enriched from blood (not recorded which). The receptors originated from a woman in her thirties or forties with acute COVID-19.

The chain carries TRBV30 and TRBJ2-2; D might be TRBD2 (7 bases). The CDR3 is 14 amino acids. Trimming cost V 5 bases and J 6 bases, with 16 bases left between them. Germline CDR1 reads GTSNPN; CDR2 reads SVGIG (reference sequence). CDR3 bases: TGTGCCTGGGGGAGGGGGAATTGGGCCGGGGAGCTGTTTTTT. Translated, it gives CAWGRGNWAGELFF.

The V gene is TRBV7-2, the J gene TRBJ1-5, with D perhaps TRBD1 (5 bases). Germline V CDR1 and CDR2: SGHTA, FQGNSA. This CDR3 has 15 residues. The V gene lost 0 bases and the J gene lost 6 bases, with 12 bases spanning the gap. As DNA, the CDR3 is TGTGCCAGCAGCTTAGCGGAGGGGAACAGTCAGCCCCAGCATTTT. This translates into CASSLAEGNSQPQHF.

J is TRBJ1-1 and V is TRBV3-1 (or the pseudogene TRBV3-2), with D possibly TRBD1 on 6 matching bases. V was clipped by 2 bases and J by 3 bases, with 22 bases between them. From germline, CDR1 is LGHDT and CDR2 YNNKEL (reference sequence). This CDR3 spans 18 amino acids. CDR3 residues: CASSQFPMGGRRDTEAFF. The CDR3, as DNA: TGTGCCAGCAGCCAATTCCCAATGGGGGGGCGCCGGGACACTGAAGCTTTCTTT.

This clone was detected only a few times. This chain joins TRBV7-8 and TRBJ1-1; the D gene is possibly TRBD1 (5 bases). Trimming pared 3 bases from V and 5 bases from J, leaving 10 bases between. CDR1 is SGHVS, CDR2 FQNEAQ, per germline. The CDR3 is 13 amino acids. The CDR3, as DNA: TGTGCCAGCAGCTTCTTTCGGGGGACTGAAGCTTTCTTT. It is translated as CASSFFRGTEAFF.

The V gene is TRBV11-2, the J gene TRBJ2-1; maybe TRBD2 (6 bases). The CDR3 is 16 amino acids. Trimming removed 2 bases from V and 5 bases from J, with 16 bases in between. Germline CDR1 and CDR2: SGHAT and FQNNGV. CDR3 sequence reads: CASSLSRGGAHNEQFF. CDR3 nucleotide sequence: TGTGCCAGCAGCTTATCTCGGGGCGGGGCCCACAATGAGCAGTTCTTC. Using reference TRBV11-2 and TRBJ2-1 for the parts outside the CDR3, the full variable domain is EAGVAQSPRYKIIEKRQSVAFWCNPISGHATLYWYQQILGQGPKLLIQFQNNGVVDDSQLPKDRFSAERLKGVDSTLKIQPAKLEDSAVYLCASSLSRGGAHNEQFFGPGTRLTVL.

This clone was recorded only once. The gene calls are TRBV2 and TRBJ2-3, with unresolved D. V was cut by 9 bases and J by 4 bases, with 11 bases left in between. Germline CDR1 SNHLY, CDR2 FYNNEI. This CDR3 is built from 12 residues. The CDR3 is CASRKSADTQYF. The DNA for the CDR3 is TGTGCCAGTCGTAAGAGCGCAGATACGCAGTATTTT.

CDR3 nucleotide sequence: TGTGCCAGTAGTATTGGGACTAGCGACCGCACAGATACGCAGTATTTT. This gives the protein CASSIGTSDRTDTQYF. The chain links TRBV19 to TRBJ2-3, with 10 bases aligning to TRBD2. V trimming: 3 bases; J trimming: 1 base; junction bases outside the gene matches: 4. The CDR3 loop spans 16 amino acids. The germline V gene has CDR1 LNHDA and CDR2 SQIVND (reference sequence).

V gene TRBV5-1 combines with J gene TRBJ2-6; maybe TRBD2 (7 bases). V lost 2 bases and J lost 2, with 8 bases in between. CDR1 and CDR2 (germline): SGHRS, YFSETQ. This CDR3 is built from 15 residues. The chain's CDR3 is CASSFGGPGANVLTF. CDR3 nucleotides: TGCGCCAGCAGCTTCGGGGGGCCTGGGGCCAACGTCCTGACTTTC. The variable domain in full, with the rest retrieved from reference TRBV5-1 and TRBJ2-6, is KAGVTQTPRYLIKTRGQQVTLSCSPISGHRSVSWYQQTPGQGLQFLFEYFSETQRNKGNFPGRFSGRQFSNSRSEMNVSTLELGDSALYLCASSFGGPGANVLTFGAGSRLTVL.

This chain joins TRBV6-5 and TRBJ1-5; the match to TRBD1 covers 9 bases. The germline V gene has CDR1 MNHEY and CDR2 SVGAGI. Germline trimming cut 6 bases from V and 0 bases from J; bases unmatched to any gene: 3. The CDR3 consists of 15 residues. The CDR3 DNA reads as TGTGCCAGCAGACAGGGGGCTCTTAGCAATCAGCCCCAGCATTTT. Translation: CASRQGALSNQPQHF.

The V and J genes are TRBV9 and TRBJ1-2; D unresolved. CDR3 length: 14 amino acids. V was trimmed by 0 bases and J by 7 bases, leaving 13 bases between them. CDR1 and CDR2 from the germline V gene are SGDLS and YYNGEE. The CDR3 DNA follows: TGTGCCAGCAGCGTAGGGCAGGTGAAAAGTGGCTACACCTTC. Amino acid sequence: CASSVGQVKSGYTF.

This clone was recorded only once. The rearrangement joins TRBV15 to TRBJ1-5; unclear D gene. CDR1 is LNHNV and CDR2 is YYDKDF in the germline V gene (reference sequence). V shed 4 bases and J shed 6 bases, with 13 bases lying between them. The CDR3 length is 14 residues. As DNA, the CDR3 is TGTGCCACCAGCAACTTAGTAGTCGGTCAGCCCCAGCATTTT. Translating it yields CATSNLVVGQPQHF.

The chain has TRBV5-4 and TRBJ2-7; D is undetermined. The length of the CDR3 is 14 residues. The germline V and J ends were trimmed by 9 bases and 0 bases, with 16 bases remaining between them. Germline-derived CDR1 and CDR2 are SGHNT and YYREEE (reference sequence). CDR3 region: CATAPRRSSYEQYF. CDR3 nucleotide sequence: TGTGCCACCGCCCCAAGGCGGAGCTCCTACGAGCAGTACTTC.

The chain combines TRBV4-3 with TRBJ2-2; 8 nucleotides match TRBD2. Germline lookup yields CDR1 LGHNA and CDR2 YSLEER. This CDR3 contains 18 residues. Trimming took 1 base from V and 2 from J; bases not matched to a gene: 9. The DNA of the CDR3 is TGCGCCAGCAGCCAAGCCTCCGGACTAGCCCTTAACACCGGGGAGCTGTTTTTT. Protein sequence: CASSQASGLALNTGELFF.

V usage is TRBV24-1 and J usage is TRBJ2-3; 7 nucleotides line up with TRBD2. Germline V gene lookup returns CDR1 KGHDR and CDR2 SFDVKD. The junction had 2 bases not matched to a gene; V was cut back by 3 bases and J by 3 bases. This CDR3 spans 14 amino acids. The CDR3 loop is CATSDAGVTDTQYF. DNA of the CDR3: TGTGCCACCAGTGATGCGGGAGTAACAGATACGCAGTATTTT.

The V gene is TRBV2, the J gene TRBJ2-3, with D perhaps TRBD2 (6 bases). The CDR3 totals 15 residues. Per the germline V gene, CDR1 is SNHLY and CDR2 is FYNNEI. Trimming removed 8 bases from V and 0 bases from J, with 15 bases in between. CDR3 sequence: CASPEARDSTDTQYF. The CDR3 DNA is TGTGCCAGCCCCGAAGCGCGGGATAGCACAGATACGCAGTATTTT. Together with reference TRBV2 and TRBJ2-3, the CDR3 gives the full variable domain: EPEVTQTPSHQVTQMGQEVILRCVPISNHLYFYWYRQILGQKVEFLVSFYNNEISEKSEIFDDQFSVERPDGSNFTLKIRSTKLEDSAMYFCASPEARDSTDTQYFGPGTRLTVL.

V and J are TRBV5-1 and TRBJ1-2, with D maybe TRBD1 (5 bases). The germline gives CDR1 SGHRS, CDR2 YFSETQ. The CDR3 is 15 residues long. V dropped 3 bases and J dropped 6 bases, with 18 bases sitting between them. CDR3 sequence (DNA): TGCGCCAGCAGCTCAGGTGGGGCACCAGGCAATGGCTACACCTTC. It specifies CASSSGGAPGNGYTF.

The chain recombines TRBV2 with TRBJ1-3, with 9 positions matching TRBD1. The CDR3 is 15 residues long. V was clipped by 6 bases and J by 0 bases; unmatched bases: 3. Germline CDR1 is SNHLY and CDR2 is FYNNEI. The CDR3 protein is CASSQQGASGNTIYF. In DNA, the CDR3 is TGTGCCAGCAGCCAACAGGGGGCCTCTGGAAACACCATATATTTT.

The rearrangement links TRBV19 to TRBJ2-4; 14 nucleotides line up with TRBD2. Germline V lookup: CDR1 LNHDA, CDR2 SQIVND (reference sequence). Losses at the gene ends were 9 bases for V and 2 bases for J; bases not matched to a gene: 15. The CDR3 is 19 residues long. The CDR3 sequence is CASLTSRLAGGPPKNIQYF. CDR3 DNA: TGTGCCAGCCTTACCTCTAGACTAGCGGGAGGGCCACCCAAAAACATTCAGTACTTC.

The CDR3 loop reads CASSDPLAGPTDTQYF. CDR3 coding DNA: TGTGCCAGCAGCGACCCGCTAGCGGGGCCCACAGATACGCAGTATTTT. J is TRBJ2-3 and V is TRBV13; TRBD2 aligns across 9 bases. With V trimmed by 5 bases and J by 2 bases, 8 bases remained unmatched. The germline V gene has CDR1 PRHDT and CDR2 FYEKMQ (reference sequence). CDR3 length equals 16 residues.

This clone has a handful of counts. The chain carries TRBV18 and TRBJ2-7; D perhaps matches TRBD2 (6 bases). Per germline, CDR1 KGHSH and CDR2 LQKENI. The V and J ends lost 2 bases and 7 bases respectively, with 6 bases between them. The CDR3 covers 11 residues. The CDR3 DNA follows: TGTGCCAGCTCACCAGGGGGGGAGCAGTACGTC. Residues: CASSPGGEQYV.

The chain is built from TRBV19 and TRBJ1-1; D is unclear. There are 14 residues in the CDR3. CDR1 LNHDA and CDR2 SQIVND come from the germline V gene (reference sequence). Trimming removed 1 base at V and 4 bases at J, with 10 bases between. The CDR3 DNA is TGTGCCAGTAGTATAGTTGGGAGATCCACTGAAGCTTTCTTT. Residues: CASSIVGRSTEAFF.

The chain uses TRBV30 and TRBJ2-1; D gene ambiguous. Looked up from germline, CDR1 is GTSNPN and CDR2 is SVGIG (reference sequence). Trimming cost V 0 bases and J 7 bases, with 22 bases left between them. The CDR3 is made up of 17 amino acids. The DNA of the CDR3 is TGTGCCTGGAGTGTACTCACTACCTTACCACACACGAATGAGCAGTTCTTC. Translation gives CAWSVLTTLPHTNEQFF.

This clone has more than one count but fewer than ten. The chain combines TRBV30 with TRBJ2-7; maybe TRBD1 (6 bases). The CDR3 is made up of 16 amino acids. Germline assignment: CDR1 GTSNPN and CDR2 SVGIG (reference sequence). Between the trimmed V and J ends, which lost 2 bases and 2 bases, there was a span of 19 bases. The CDR3 sequence: CAWSIKGTLGTYEQYV. The CDR3 coding sequence is TGTGCCTGGAGTATTAAGGGGACATTGGGTACCTACGAGCAGTACGTC.

This clone was counted a single time. The chain couples TRBV6-5 to TRBJ2-1, with TRBD2 matching over 10 bases. Germline loops: CDR1 MNHEY, CDR2 SVGAGI. The V and J ends lost 5 bases and 2 bases, in that order; junction bases with no gene match: 3. The CDR3 contains 15 residues. The CDR3 nucleotides are TGTGCCAGCAGTCGACTAGCGGGCCCCTACAATGAGCAGTTCTTC. Amino acids: CASSRLAGPYNEQFF.

The chain couples TRBV4-1 to TRBJ1-2; a possible D gene is TRBD1 (6 bases). Per the germline V gene, CDR1 is MGHRA and CDR2 is YSYEKL. The CDR3 spans 14 residues. V lost 2 bases and J lost 2, with 9 bases in between. The CDR3 DNA reads as TGCGCCAGCAGCCAATCCACAGGGAACTATGGCTACACCTTC. It yields the protein CASSQSTGNYGYTF.